This T cell receptor (beta chain) originates from a study of shared clonotypes between healthy human individuals. Findings and limits, study-wide: Memory subsets generally showed lower estimated richness than naive subsets. With a handful of donors compared, around 5.4% of naive CD4 clonotypes were shared.

CD45RO-negative CD8 cells positively selected for CCR7 made up the naive population, which excluded terminally differentiated effector memory CD45RA+ cells. Per the germline V gene, CDR1 is SGHDT and CDR2 is YYEEEE. This CDR3 contains 12 residues. V lost 7 bases and J 2 bases, leaving 10 bases between the germline ends. The assay ran at deep level. Clones were sequenced by immunoSEQ multiplex PCR, and TCRdb holds only the in-frame ones, with some missing. Altogether over 2 million clones are present, about 95% being singletons, with the ten largest covering 1% to 1.3%. The table lists this clone with a count of one. The antigen is not known. Other DNA sequences from this sample encode an identical CDR3 as well.

The receptor was isolated from a man in his late teens or twenties in good health. The J gene is TRBJ2-7, the V gene TRBV5-6; D might be TRBD1 or TRBD2, each matching 5 bases. Sequenced material: naive CD8+ T cells sorted from blood. CDR3 in amino acids: CASRDGTYEQYF. CDR3 nucleotide sequence: TGTGCCAGCCGGGACGGAACCTACGAGCAGTACTTC.